This entry features one T cell receptor (beta chain) sequence. Its target is unknown. Together with a sample-barcoded 5' primer, a J-beta primer mix was included in a second PCR lasting about 7 to 12 cycles. TCRdb passed the 5' RACE reads through MiXCR, listing each CDR3 protein once. The top ten hold roughly 12% of the sample, which has approximately 940,000 distinct CDR3 sequences, around 49% seen once. The sample belongs to a study of blood T cells in healthy people across ages. Study-level findings and limits: A greater number of naive CD4+ cells and higher diversity distinguished long-lived donors from aged donors.

The CDR3 is 15 amino acids. V lost 3 bases and J 5 bases, leaving 12 bases between the germline ends. Germline V gene lookup returns CDR1 SGDLS and CDR2 YYNGEE. Isolated PBMCs totaled at least 6 million in each sample. Extraction yielded at least 6 micrograms of total RNA per sample. Sequenced input: blood. The chain recombines TRBV9 with TRBJ1-6; D is unresolved. The clonotype comes from a man younger than 40 in good health. The CDR3 DNA reads TGTGCCAGCAGCGGAGGGATCGGGGATAATTCACCCCTCCACTTT. Amino acids: CASSGGIGDNSPLHF.